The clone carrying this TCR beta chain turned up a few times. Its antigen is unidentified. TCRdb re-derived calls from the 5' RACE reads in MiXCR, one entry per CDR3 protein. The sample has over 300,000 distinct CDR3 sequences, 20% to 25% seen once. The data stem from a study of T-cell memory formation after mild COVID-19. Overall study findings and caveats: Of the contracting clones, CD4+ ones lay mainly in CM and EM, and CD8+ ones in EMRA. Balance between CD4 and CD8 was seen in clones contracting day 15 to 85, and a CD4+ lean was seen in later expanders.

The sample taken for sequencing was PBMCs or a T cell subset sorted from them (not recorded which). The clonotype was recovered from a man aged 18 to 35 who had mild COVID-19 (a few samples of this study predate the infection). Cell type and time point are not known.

The CDR3 DNA is TGTGCCAGCAGTGAAACGGGTCGGCGGGCCAACGTCCTGACTTTC. This codes for CASSETGRRANVLTF. The chain has TRBV2 and TRBJ2-6; no firm D call. The CDR3 is 15 amino acids. Germline V gene lookup returns CDR1 SNHLY and CDR2 FYNNEI. V was cut by 2 bases and J by 5 bases, with 10 bases left in between.